The text below deals with one TCR beta chain. Its antigen is still unknown. At one end, the junction sequence differs from germline, possibly due to a read error. The source of the sample is a study of prognosis after radiotherapy for stage I lung cancer. Findings of the study overall: Frequencies of TRBV and TRBJ gene use reportedly varied by whether patients had metastases. The study found lower Shannon entropy after stereotactic body radiation therapy in patients who developed distant metastases.

Other malignancies, prior chemotherapy and prior radiotherapy were absent in all patients, each of whom was node-negative on CT and PET/CT. With two time points in the design, approximately 6 milliliters of peripheral blood were drawn at each one. Genomic DNA was the source, and TCR beta CDR3 was amplified from it by two-round multiplex PCR. Primers (each specific to one TRBV or TRBJ gene) were used in first-round PCR. MiXCR was run by TCRdb on the multiplex PCR reads, yielding one entry per CDR3 protein. The sample carries over 45,000 distinct CDR3 sequences, approximately 26% recorded once. The CDR3 is 15 amino acids. The germline V gene has CDR1 MNHGY and CDR2 SVAAGI.

The material was PBMCs, obtained before or after stereotactic body radiation therapy (not recorded which). The sequence was obtained from a donor over 45 with non-small cell lung cancer. The V and J genes are TRBV6-9 and TRBJ1-6; D gene unclear. The CDR3 DNA reads TGTGCCAGCTGTTACTCTGGCCCTCCCGATTCAACCCTCCACTTT. It encodes CASCYSGPPDSTLHF.